A single sample gave rise to the 26 T cell receptor beta chains below, sequenced in a study of blood T cells in healthy people across ages. The second PCR ran about 6 to 12 cycles with a sample-barcoded 5' primer and J-beta primers. TCRdb re-called the 5' RACE reads through MiXCR, storing one row per CDR3 protein. The sample carries over 1,500,000 distinct CDR3 sequences, about two fifths recorded once. The sequenced material came from blood. These receptors were obtained from a human donor in good health.

V is TRBV2 and J is TRBJ2-3, with 8 nucleotides matching TRBD2. There are 14 residues in the CDR3. Trimming cost V 7 bases and J 2 bases; bases outside gene matches: 5. Germline CDR1 SNHLY, CDR2 FYNNEI. CDR3 bases: TGTGCCAGCAATCGGGGGGGCAACACAGATACGCAGTATTTT. It specifies CASNRGGNTDTQYF.

Turning to this clonotype: Germline is not matched at one junction end, which may reflect a read error. This chain uses TRBV4-3 with TRBJ2-2; 10 bases agree with TRBD1. The CDR3 is 17 amino acids. The germline V gene encodes CDR1 LGHNA and CDR2 YSLEER. The CDR3 loop is CVSSRYGTGANTGELFF. The CDR3 DNA sequence: TGCGTCAGCAGCCGATATGGGACAGGGGCTAACACCGGGGAGCTGTTTTTT.

The CDR3 loop reads CATQSRGRSETQYF. In nucleotides, the CDR3 is TGTGCCACTCAGTCACGAGGCCGTTCGGAGACCCAGTACTTC. The chain links TRBV6-6 to TRBJ2-5, with D hard to call. CDR3 length equals 14 residues. CDR1 MNHNY and CDR2 SVGAGI come from the germline V gene (reference sequence). V dropped 10 bases and J dropped 5 bases, with 20 bases sitting between them.

This chain joins TRBV6-1 and TRBJ1-1; no definite D call. Germline V gene lookup returns CDR1 MNHNS and CDR2 SASEGT. The V end lost 2 bases, the J end lost 6 bases, and 16 bases lay between the germline ends. The CDR3 contains 15 residues. CDR3 sequence: CASSENEHRKAEAFF. In nucleotides, the CDR3 is TGTGCCAGCAGTGAAAATGAGCACAGAAAGGCTGAAGCTTTCTTT.

The chain carries TRBV5-1 and TRBJ2-1; D remains ambiguous. CDR1 is SGHRS, CDR2 YFSETQ, per germline. The germline V and J ends were trimmed by 5 bases and 3 bases, with 9 bases remaining between them. This CDR3 has 13 amino acids. The CDR3 protein is CASSKENYNEQFF. The CDR3 nucleotides are TGCGCCAGCAGTAAGGAGAACTACAATGAGCAGTTCTTC.

The table lists this clonotype with a few counts. V and J are TRBV10-3 and TRBJ2-7; 8 positions agree with TRBD1. Germline V CDR1 and CDR2: ENHRY, SYGVKD. CDR3 length: 13 amino acids. V was clipped by 4 bases and J by 6 bases; unmatched bases: 5. CDR3 in amino acids: CAISAGQGGEQYF. The CDR3 bases are TGTGCCATCAGTGCCGGACAGGGCGGCGAGCAGTACTTC.

This clonotype occurred many times. The CDR3 reads CASSSGTETYEQYF. In DNA, the CDR3 is TGTGCCAGCAGTTCCGGGACCGAAACCTACGAGCAGTACTTC. This chain connects TRBV7-9 to TRBJ2-7; D tentatively fits TRBD1 or TRBD2 (5 bases each). V lost 6 bases to trimming and J lost 2 bases, with 14 bases between them. Germline V gives CDR1 SEHNR, CDR2 FQNEAQ (reference sequence). This CDR3 has 14 residues.

The chain recombines TRBV27 with TRBJ2-1, with 9 nucleotides matching TRBD1. The CDR3 is 14 amino acids. CDR1 and CDR2 (germline): MNHEY, SMNVEV (reference sequence). V was clipped by 4 bases and J by 6 bases; unmatched bases: 4. The CDR3: CASSWTGDLNEQFF. The CDR3 bases are TGTGCCAGCAGTTGGACAGGGGACCTCAATGAGCAGTTCTTC.

The chain carries TRBV7-2 and TRBJ2-3; unclear D gene. V shed 8 bases and J shed 1 base, with 13 bases lying between them. This CDR3 has 14 amino acids. From germline, CDR1 is SGHTA and CDR2 FQGNSA. CDR3 in DNA: TGTGCCAGCCTCATAGACCTGGGCACAGATACGCAGTATTTT. Translating it yields CASLIDLGTDTQYF.

The chain recombines TRBV12-3 or TRBV12-4 with TRBJ1-2; TRBD1 matches at 11 bases. The CDR3 spans 15 residues. The J segment lost 7 bases and the V segment lost 7 bases, leaving 11 bases of the junction unmatched. For the CDR3, the DNA is TGTGCCAGCATGATAGACCAGGGACAGGGGGGTGGCTACACCTTC. It encodes CASMIDQGQGGGYTF.

This clonotype was detected only a few times. In DNA, the CDR3 is TGTGCCAGCAGGTGGGGGACTGCCTACAATGAGCAGTTCTTC. Amino acids: CASRWGTAYNEQFF. This chain joins TRBV28 and TRBJ2-1; maybe TRBD2 (6 bases). Germline-derived CDR1 and CDR2 are MDHEN and SYDVKM. The CDR3 runs 14 residues. The V end lost 6 bases, the J end lost 2 bases, and 11 bases lay between the germline ends.

V and J are TRBV10-3 and TRBJ1-6; D is unclear. V lost 2 bases and J lost 10, with 15 bases in between. Germline-derived CDR1 and CDR2 are ENHRY and SYGVKD. The length of the CDR3 is 15 residues. The CDR3 DNA is TGTGCCATCAGTGAGGCGGGATACAAGCGGTCACCCCTCCACTTT. It is translated as CAISEAGYKRSPLHF.

The chain has TRBV29-1 and TRBJ2-3; maybe TRBD1 (5 bases). Germline CDR1 and CDR2: SQVTM and ANQGSEA. The CDR3 totals 13 residues. Trimming pared 0 bases from V and 4 bases from J, leaving 8 bases between. Written as DNA, the CDR3 is TGCAGCGTTGAAGAGCAGGGCTCAGATACGCAGTATTTT. Its protein product is CSVEEQGSDTQYF.

The chain joins TRBV20-1 to TRBJ1-1; 7 bases are a match to TRBD1. Germline CDR1 DFQATT, CDR2 SNEGSKA (reference sequence). The CDR3 has 17 residues. After removal of 6 bases from V and 7 bases from J, the junction contained 23 bases not matched to a gene. DNA of the CDR3: TGCAGTGCCTCCCCCATATCTACTAGGGGGCTAGGGTTTGAAGCTTTCTTT. This codes for CSASPISTRGLGFEAFF.

This clonotype was counted a few times. V gene TRBV29-1 combines with J gene TRBJ2-3, with TRBD2 matching over 10 bases. Trimming cost V 3 bases and J 3 bases; bases outside gene matches: 3. This CDR3 region has 14 residues. Germline V gene lookup returns CDR1 SQVTM and CDR2 ANQGSEA. CDR3 in amino acids: CSVEGLARTDTQYF. CDR3 coding DNA: TGCAGCGTTGAGGGACTAGCGAGGACAGATACGCAGTATTTT.

The CDR3 is CASSNRGLAYEQYF. CDR3 sequence (DNA): TGTGCCAGCAGCAACAGGGGACTAGCCTACGAGCAGTACTTC. This chain connects TRBV6-2 or TRBV6-3 to TRBJ2-7; tentatively, D is TRBD2 (8 bases). The CDR3 runs to 14 residues. Between the trimmed V and J ends, which lost 6 bases and 2 bases, there was a span of 14 bases. The germline V gene encodes CDR1 MNHEY and CDR2 SVGEGT.

The chain carries TRBV7-6 and TRBJ2-2, with 12 bases that match TRBD2. After removal of 2 bases from V and 2 bases from J, the junction contained 9 bases not matched to a gene. This CDR3 is 19 amino acids long. CDR1 is SGHVS and CDR2 is FNYEAQ in the germline V gene. Here the CDR3 reads CASSLIPSGGAFNTGELFF. The CDR3 DNA reads as TGTGCCAGCAGCTTAATCCCTAGCGGGGGGGCATTCAACACCGGGGAGCTGTTTTTT.

This clonotype occurred a few times. V gene TRBV5-5 combines with J gene TRBJ2-1; D gene uncertain. The germline V and J ends were trimmed by 4 bases and 0 bases, with 14 bases remaining between them. The CDR3 covers 16 residues. Germline CDR1 is SGHKS and CDR2 is YYEKEE (reference sequence). CDR3 region: CASSIGPDPSYNEQFF. DNA for the CDR3: TGTGCCAGCAGCATTGGACCAGACCCCTCCTACAATGAGCAGTTCTTC.

V and J are TRBV29-1 and TRBJ2-3; the D gene is possibly TRBD2 (7 bases). Germline lookup yields CDR1 SQVTM and CDR2 ANQGSEA. The CDR3 is 12 amino acids. V shed 4 bases and J shed 6 bases, with 11 bases lying between them. CDR3 DNA sequence: TGCAGCGTTGTCACGGGGGGCGATACGCAGTATTTT. Translating it yields CSVVTGGDTQYF.

The chain carries TRBV4-3 and TRBJ2-7; D remains ambiguous. The CDR3 sequence is 14 residues long. Between the trimmed V and J ends, which lost 0 bases and 6 bases, there was a span of 12 bases. Germline CDR1 reads LGHNA; CDR2 reads YSLEER. This CDR3 reads CASSQEYSLPEQYF. CDR3 DNA: TGCGCCAGCAGCCAAGAATACAGTTTGCCCGAGCAGTACTTC.

V usage is TRBV6-2 or TRBV6-3 and J usage is TRBJ2-4; D possibly matches TRBD1 or TRBD2 (5 bases each). The better agreement between TRBJ2-7 and the DNA end casts doubt on the J call. The V gene's germline CDR1 is MNHEY and CDR2 SVGEGT. The CDR3 runs to 14 residues. The CDR3 region has the DNA TGTGCCAGCAACCTAGGATCGGGACGCTACGAGCAGTACTTC. It encodes CASNLGSGRYEQYF.

This clonotype was picked up a small number of times. V and J are TRBV12-5 and TRBJ1-2; no firm D call. V dropped 2 bases and J dropped 1 base, with 14 bases sitting between them. The CDR3 covers 16 residues. The germline V gene encodes CDR1 LGHNT and CDR2 FRNRAP. In DNA, the CDR3 is TGTGCTAGTGGTTTGACGGCCAGATACTATAACTATGGCTACACCTTC. Translation gives CASGLTARYYNYGYTF.

This clonotype was seen a handful of times. The chain couples TRBV15 to TRBJ2-1, with 7 bases aligning to TRBD1. V dropped 4 bases and J dropped 5; count of bases not matched to a gene: 14. The CDR3 totals 17 residues. Germline-derived CDR1 and CDR2 are LNHNV and YYDKDF (reference sequence). For the CDR3, the DNA is TGTGCCACCAGCACCCGCCACCGAGGGGGCCTGGACAATGAGCAGTTCTTC. It codes for CATSTRHRGGLDNEQFF.

This clonotype has a handful of counts. The rearrangement links TRBV20-1 to TRBJ2-1, with TRBD2 as a possible D gene (5 bases). CDR1 is DFQATT, CDR2 SNEGSKA, per germline (reference sequence). The CDR3 has 13 residues. V shed 7 bases and J shed 7 bases, with 17 bases lying between them. For the CDR3, the DNA is TGCAGTGTTGCCGACACCCCGGGAAATGAGCAGTTCTTC. This sequence encodes CSVADTPGNEQFF.

The V and J genes are TRBV7-2 and TRBJ2-3, with D unclear. The CDR3 extends over 17 amino acids. Germline-derived CDR1 and CDR2 are SGHTA and FQGNSA. V was trimmed by 1 base and J by 3 bases, leaving 17 bases between them. The CDR3 coding sequence is TGTGCCAGCAGCTTAGAGGGTTATGAGTTTGGAACAGATACGCAGTATTTT. It encodes CASSLEGYEFGTDTQYF.

The chain couples TRBV29-1 to TRBJ2-1, with 8 bases matching TRBD2. The CDR3 totals 11 residues. Germline V gene sequence: CDR1 SQVTM, CDR2 ANQGSEA. V shed 6 bases and J 15 bases; nucleotides not matched to a gene: 10. CDR3 residues: CSVASGGGWFF. The CDR3 DNA reads TGCAGCGTCGCAAGCGGGGGAGGGTGGTTCTTC.